Below are 15 T cell receptor beta chains sequenced from a single sample in a study of shared clonotypes between healthy human individuals. The assay was immunoSEQ multiplex PCR, and TCRdb's table has in-frame clones only and misses some. The repertoire holds around 1.9 million clones, with about 93% as singletons. Naive CD8 cells lacked CD45RO, underwent positive selection for CCR7 and left out terminally differentiated effector memory CD45RA+ cells. The sequenced sample was naive CD8+ T cells from PBMCs. Receptor source: a man between 18 and 35 years old in good health. Some clones in this sample may be carry-over from other donors' samples.

The chain employs TRBV14 and TRBJ2-3, with TRBD2 identical over 11 bases. Germline lookup yields CDR1 SGHDN and CDR2 FVKESK. V shed 0 bases and J 9 bases; nucleotides not matched to a gene: 11. This CDR3 contains 17 residues. The CDR3 region is CASSQELAGVWEETQYF. The CDR3 DNA reads as TGTGCCAGCAGCCAAGAACTAGCGGGAGTCTGGGAGGAGACGCAGTATTTT.

As to this clone: The sample has other DNA sequences that encode this CDR3 too. This rearrangement joins TRBV9 to TRBJ1-2; no clear D. CDR1 is SGDLS and CDR2 is YYNGEE in the germline V gene. The CDR3 covers 13 residues. V lost 0 bases and J 8 bases, leaving 11 bases between the germline ends. For the CDR3, the DNA is TGTGCCAGCAGCGTAGTATCCGGGTACGGCTACACCTTC. Translating it yields CASSVVSGYGYTF.

The chain couples TRBV2 to TRBJ2-5, with D possibly matching TRBD1 (6 bases). V was pared by 7 bases and J by 5 bases, with 11 bases between. CDR3 size: 12 residues. Germline V gene lookup returns CDR1 SNHLY and CDR2 FYNNEI. The DNA of the CDR3 is TGTGCCAGCATAGGGGGTTTTGAGACCCAGTACTTC. It codes for CASIGGFETQYF.

This chain links TRBV7-6 with TRBJ2-6, with D maybe TRBD2 (5 bases). The germline gives CDR1 SGHVS, CDR2 FNYEAQ. Trimming took off 2 bases at V and 0 bases at J, with 20 bases between the two ends. The CDR3 spans 20 residues. CDR3: CASSLIAGPAHVSGANVLTF. CDR3 nucleotide sequence: TGTGCCAGCAGCTTAATTGCGGGCCCGGCACACGTCTCTGGGGCCAACGTCCTGACTTTC.

The rearrangement uses TRBV4-3 and TRBJ2-5, with TRBD2 matching over 10 bases. Germline V gene data show CDR1 as LGHNA and CDR2 as YSLEER. The V segment lost 1 base and the J segment 4 bases; nucleotides outside the gene matches: 3. The CDR3 has 15 amino acids. The DNA for the CDR3 is TGCGCCAGCAGCCAAGTAGCGGGAGGAGGAGAGACCCAGTACTTC. It codes for CASSQVAGGGETQYF.

The V call is TRBV19, the J call TRBJ2-7, with D possibly being TRBD2 (6 bases). CDR3 length: 14 residues. The V gene lost 4 bases and the J gene lost 0 bases, with 10 bases spanning the gap. Germline V gives CDR1 LNHDA, CDR2 SQIVND (reference sequence). The CDR3 nucleotides read TGTGCCAGTAGTAGCGGAGGGCCCTCCTACGAGCAGTACTTC. This translates into CASSSGGPSYEQYF.

The CDR3 reads CASTSTGEAFF. The CDR3 DNA is TGTGCCAGCACCTCAACGGGAGAAGCTTTCTTT. This chain uses TRBV7-9 with TRBJ1-1; D is unresolved. The CDR3 sequence is 11 residues long. CDR1 and CDR2 from the germline V gene are SEHNR and FQNEAQ (reference sequence). Trimming left V 7 bases short and J 8 bases short, with 11 bases between.

A note on this clone: Distinct nucleotide sequences in the sample also encode this CDR3. The V call is TRBV5-6, the J call TRBJ2-7; D might be TRBD1 (6 bases). The CDR3 contains 14 residues. The V end lost 0 bases, the J end lost 3 bases, and 10 bases lay between the germline ends. Per germline, CDR1 SGHDT and CDR2 YYEEEE. The chain's CDR3 is CASSLGTGNYEQYF. DNA for the CDR3: TGTGCCAGCAGCTTGGGCACAGGGAACTACGAGCAGTACTTC.

The V call is TRBV10-3, the J call TRBJ2-3; D possibly corresponds to TRBD2 (5 bases). The V end lost 10 bases, the J end lost 3 bases, and 11 bases lay between the germline ends. This CDR3 is built from 12 residues. Per the germline V gene, CDR1 is ENHRY and CDR2 is SYGVKD. The CDR3 spells CATMEVTDTQYF. As DNA, the CDR3 is TGTGCCACCATGGAGGTGACAGATACGCAGTATTTT.

The CDR3 region is CASSFGVWAEAFF. DNA for the CDR3: TGTGCCAGCAGTTTTGGGGTTTGGGCTGAAGCTTTCTTT. The chain combines TRBV27 with TRBJ1-1; D is undetermined. CDR1 and CDR2 (germline): MNHEY, SMNVEV (reference sequence). The V and J ends lost 3 bases and 6 bases respectively, with 11 bases between them. CDR3 length: 13 residues.

The chain has TRBV7-2 and TRBJ1-2, with 7 bases identical to TRBD1. Germline assignment: CDR1 SGHTA and CDR2 FQGNSA. There are 17 residues in the CDR3. The J segment lost 0 bases and the V segment lost 5 bases, leaving 12 bases of the junction unmatched. CDR3 sequence reads: CASSETGLYAANYGYTF. Written as DNA, the CDR3 is TGTGCCAGCAGCGAGACAGGGCTGTATGCTGCTAACTATGGCTACACCTTC.

V is TRBV14 and J is TRBJ1-1; D unclear. Germline CDR1 is SGHDN and CDR2 is FVKESK. This CDR3 spans 12 amino acids. The ends were cut back, 4 bases at V and 6 bases at J, with 9 bases in the middle. CDR3 amino acids: CASSPVHAEAFF. The DNA for the CDR3 is TGTGCCAGCAGCCCCGTCCACGCTGAAGCTTTCTTT. Based on the CDR3 plus reference TRBV14 and TRBJ1-1, the full variable domain is EAGVTQFPSHSVIEKGQTVTLRCDPISGHDNLYWYRRVMGKEIKFLLHFVKESKQDESGMPNNRFLAERTGGTYSTLKVQPAELEDSGVYFCASSPVHAEAFFGQGTRLTVV.

The chain is built from TRBV30 and TRBJ2-7, with 12 bases identical to TRBD1. The V and J ends lost 2 bases and 5 bases, in that order; junction bases with no gene match: 10. The CDR3 has 16 residues. Germline assignment: CDR1 GTSNPN and CDR2 SVGIG (reference sequence). CDR3 protein: CAWSIQGQGALDEQYF. CDR3 in DNA: TGTGCCTGGAGTATCCAGGGACAGGGGGCCCTCGACGAGCAGTACTTC.

The rearrangement uses TRBV29-1 and TRBJ1-2; D possibly corresponds to TRBD1 (5 bases). CDR3 length: 14 amino acids. Trimming left V 0 bases short and J 6 bases short, with 14 bases between. CDR1 SQVTM and CDR2 ANQGSEA come from the germline V gene. DNA for the CDR3: TGCAGCGTTGAAGAGAAGGGACTGAAAGATGGCTACACCTTC. Translated, it gives CSVEEKGLKDGYTF.

This chain uses TRBV7-2 with TRBJ2-6; either TRBD1 or TRBD2 may fit D (6 bases each). Germline V CDR1 and CDR2: SGHTA, FQGNSA. The CDR3 extends over 19 amino acids. The ends were cut back, 3 bases at V and 0 bases at J, with 18 bases in the middle. The CDR3 DNA is TGTGCCAGCAGCTTGTATCGGGTCAGGGGACTCTCTGGGGCCAACGTCCTGACTTTC. Its protein product is CASSLYRVRGLSGANVLTF. Full variable domain (remainder filled in from reference TRBV7-2 and TRBJ2-6): GAGVSQSPSNKVTEKGKDVELRCDPISGHTALYWYRQSLGQGLEFLIYFQGNSAPDKSGLPSDRFSAERTGGSVSTLTIQRTQQEDSAVYLCASSLYRVRGLSGANVLTFGAGSRLTVL.